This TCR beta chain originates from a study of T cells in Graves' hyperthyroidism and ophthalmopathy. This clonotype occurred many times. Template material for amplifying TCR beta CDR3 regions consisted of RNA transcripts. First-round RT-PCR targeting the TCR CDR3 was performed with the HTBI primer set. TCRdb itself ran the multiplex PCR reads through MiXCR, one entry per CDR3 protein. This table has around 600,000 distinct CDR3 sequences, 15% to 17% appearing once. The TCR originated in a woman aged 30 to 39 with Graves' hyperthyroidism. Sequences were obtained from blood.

In DNA, the CDR3 is TGCGCCAGCACCGAAGGGACGTTCTCTGGAAACACCATATATTTT. Amino acid sequence: CASTEGTFSGNTIYF. The chain carries TRBV5-1 and TRBJ1-3; D perhaps matches TRBD1 (5 bases). V shed 6 bases and J shed 0 bases, with 13 bases lying between them. Per the germline V gene, CDR1 is SGHRS and CDR2 is YFSETQ. This CDR3 is built from 15 residues. The full variable domain, in which reference TRBV5-1 and TRBJ1-3 provide the parts outside the CDR3, is KAGVTQTPRYLIKTRGQQVTLSCSPISGHRSVSWYQQTPGQGLQFLFEYFSETQRNKGNFPGRFSGRQFSNSRSEMNVSTLELGDSALYLCASTEGTFSGNTIYFGEGSWLTVV.